A selection of T cell receptor beta chains follows, all from one sample in a study of radiation and T cells in renal cell carcinoma. Sequenced by immunoSEQ multiplex PCR; TCRdb stores in-frame clones only, minus some. The table lists roughly 160,000 clones, approximately 90% of them singletons. The source was blood, collected from a patient whose treatment included radiotherapy and nephrectomy. These receptors all come from a woman in her fifties or sixties with renal cell carcinoma. Each CDR3 is given with its conserved first and last residue. A D gene is named only where the DNA matches it firmly. Rows may omit the clone size; those that give it use once, few, many or a size class.

v_call	j_call	clone_size	d_call	cdr3_nt	cdr3_aa
TRBV7-6	TRBJ1-1	-	-	TGTGCCAGCAGCTTATCTCCAGAACTATCTGAAGCTTTCTTT	CASSLSPELSEAFF
TRBV6-1	TRBJ1-1	-	-	TGTGCCAGCAGTGACCGCGGGGGGGTGACTGAAGCTTTCTTT	CASSDRGGVTEAFF
TRBV19	TRBJ1-1	-	-	TGTGCCAGTACTCAAACGGGAAACACTGAAGCTTTCTTT	CASTQTGNTEAFF
TRBV15	TRBJ2-1	once	TRBD2	TGTGCCACCAGCAGGGGGATGAGCGGGGGGGCTAGAAATGAGCAGTTCTTC	CATSRGMSGGARNEQFF
TRBV7-6	TRBJ2-5	-	-	TGTGCCAGCAGCTTAATACCCCCGGCGAAAAGGGGGTTCGAGACCCAGTACTTC	CASSLIPPAKRGFETQYF
TRBV6-1	TRBJ1-2	-	-	TGTGCCAGCCGGTTGAGGCAGATTGTGAACTATGGCTACACCTTC	CASRLRQIVNYGYTF
TRBV7-7	TRBJ2-3	-	-	TGTGCTAGCAGCTTAGCCTCAGTCCCGGGAACCACAGATACGCAGTATTTT	CASSLASVPGTTDTQYF
TRBV5-3	TRBJ2-7	-	-	TGTGCCAGAAGCTTGTGTGGATTCTACGAGCAGTACTTC	CARSLCGFYEQYF
TRBV5-1	TRBJ2-3	-	-	TGCGCCAGCAGCTTGGCCACGGGGGAAACAGATACGCAGTATTTT	CASSLATGETDTQYF
TRBV7-6	TRBJ2-7	-	-	TGTGCCAGCAGCTTGGGGCAGGGGGGCTACGAGCAGTACTTC	CASSLGQGGYEQYF
TRBV19	TRBJ1-1	-	TRBD1	TGTGCCAGTAGCTATGGGACAGCTAGGACTGAAGCTTTCTTT	CASSYGTARTEAFF
TRBV5-6	TRBJ2-7	-	-	TGTGCCAGCAGCTTGGTTGGGGGCGGCTCGGGAGTGGAGCAGTACTTC	CASSLVGGGSGVEQYF
TRBV10-3	TRBJ1-1	-	-	TGTGCCATCAGTGCGTTGGGGAGGGGCTCCGCTTTCTTT	CAISALGRGSAFF
TRBV5-1	TRBJ1-6	-	-	TGCGCCAGCAGCTTGGGGGGGACCTCCTATAATTCACCCCTCCACTTT	CASSLGGTSYNSPLHF
TRBV10-3	TRBJ2-3	-	-	TGTGCCATCAGTGAGGAGGTCGGCAGCACAGATACGCAGTATTTT	CAISEEVGSTDTQYF
TRBV5-1	TRBJ2-5	-	TRBD1	TGCGCCAGCAGCTTGGCCACAGGGGGCGGAGGGGAGACCCAGTACTTC	CASSLATGGGGETQYF
TRBV2	TRBJ2-5	-	-	TGTGCCAGCAGTGCCAGACTAGGAGGGAGGGAGACCCAGTACTTC	CASSARLGGRETQYF
TRBV7-9	TRBJ2-2	-	-	TGTGCCAGCACCCGGGCCGGGTCTTACCTGAACACCGGGGAGCTGTTTTTT	CASTRAGSYLNTGELFF
TRBV6-1	TRBJ2-3	-	-	TGTGCCAGCAGTCCCGGAGGGGTAAGGACAGATGCGCAGTATTTT	CASSPGGVRTDAQYF
TRBV7-2	TRBJ2-5	-	TRBD2	TGTGCCAGCAGACTAGCGGGGGGCGGAGAGACCCAGTACTTC	CASRLAGGGETQYF
TRBV21-1	TRBJ1-2	once	-	TGTGCCAGCAGCGAGCTCGGGGACACCGCTAACTATGGCTACACCTTC	CASSELGDTANYGYTF
TRBV7-8	TRBJ2-5	-	-	TGTGCCAGCAGCTTATTAGAGACCCAGTACTTC	CASSLLETQYF
TRBV5-6	TRBJ1-4	-	-	TGTGCCAGCGGGGTCAGGGGCTTAACTAATGAAAAACTGTTTTTT	CASGVRGLTNEKLFF
TRBV7-3	TRBJ1-1	-	-	TGTGCCAGCAGCCCGTTGGGGGGCGTAAGCACTGAAGCTTTCTTT	CASSPLGGVSTEAFF
TRBV18	TRBJ1-2	-	-	TGTGCCAGCTCACCGCAGAGAAACTATGGCTACACCTTC	CASSPQRNYGYTF
TRBV4-3	TRBJ2-3	-	-	TGCGCCAGCAGCCAAAGAACGGGGTTAAGGACAGATACGCAGTATTTT	CASSQRTGLRTDTQYF
TRBV6-5	TRBJ1-3	once	-	TGTGCCAGCAGGGGGGCCACGTCTGGAAACACCATATATTTT	CASRGATSGNTIYF
TRBV6-6	TRBJ1-2	-	TRBD1	TGTGCCAGCAGTTACCCCGGGACAGGGGGCATTGCTGGCTACACCTTC	CASSYPGTGGIAGYTF
TRBV18	TRBJ1-5	once	-	TGTGCCAGCTCACCAATTACGGGACGGAGTCAGCCCCAGCATTTT	CASSPITGRSQPQHF
TRBV6-1	TRBJ1-5	-	TRBD1	TGTGCCAGCAGTTGGGACAGGGGAGGTTACCAGCCCCAGCATTTT	CASSWDRGGYQPQHF